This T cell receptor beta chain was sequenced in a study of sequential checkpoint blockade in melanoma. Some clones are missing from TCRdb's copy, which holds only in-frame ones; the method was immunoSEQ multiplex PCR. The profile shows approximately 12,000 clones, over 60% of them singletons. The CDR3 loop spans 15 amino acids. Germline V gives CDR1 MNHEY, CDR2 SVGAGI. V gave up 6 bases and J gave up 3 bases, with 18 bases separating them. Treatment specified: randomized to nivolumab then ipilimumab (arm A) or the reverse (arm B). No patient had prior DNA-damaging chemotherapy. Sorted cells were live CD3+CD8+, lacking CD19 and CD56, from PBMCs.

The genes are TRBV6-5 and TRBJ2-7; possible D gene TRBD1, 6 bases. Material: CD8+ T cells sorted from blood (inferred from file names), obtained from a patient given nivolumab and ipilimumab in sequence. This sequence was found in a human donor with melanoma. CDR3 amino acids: CASSSPGQRGYEQYF. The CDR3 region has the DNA TGTGCCAGCAGCTCCCCAGGACAGAGGGGCTACGAGCAGTACTTC.